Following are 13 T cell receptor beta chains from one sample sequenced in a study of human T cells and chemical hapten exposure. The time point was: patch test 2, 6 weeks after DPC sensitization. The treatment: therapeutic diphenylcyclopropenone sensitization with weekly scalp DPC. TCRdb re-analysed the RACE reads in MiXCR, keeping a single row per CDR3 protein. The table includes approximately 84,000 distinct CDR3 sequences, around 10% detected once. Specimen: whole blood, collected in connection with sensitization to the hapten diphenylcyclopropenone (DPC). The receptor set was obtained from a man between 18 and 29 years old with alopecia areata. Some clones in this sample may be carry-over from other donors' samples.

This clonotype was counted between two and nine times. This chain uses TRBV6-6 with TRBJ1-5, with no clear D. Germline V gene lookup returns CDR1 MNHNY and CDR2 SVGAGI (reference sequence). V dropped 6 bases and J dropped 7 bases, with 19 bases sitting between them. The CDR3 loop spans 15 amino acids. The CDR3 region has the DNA TGTGCCAGCAGGACCGGGAGCCTTACCCCGCAGCCCCAGCATTTT. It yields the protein CASRTGSLTPQPQHF.

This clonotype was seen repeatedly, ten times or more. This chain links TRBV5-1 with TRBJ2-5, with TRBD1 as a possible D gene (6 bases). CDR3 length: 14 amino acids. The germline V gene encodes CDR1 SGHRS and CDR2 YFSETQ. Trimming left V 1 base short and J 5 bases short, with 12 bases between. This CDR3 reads CASSLHRVGETQYF. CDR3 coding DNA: TGCGCCAGCAGCTTGCACAGGGTCGGGGAGACCCAGTACTTC.

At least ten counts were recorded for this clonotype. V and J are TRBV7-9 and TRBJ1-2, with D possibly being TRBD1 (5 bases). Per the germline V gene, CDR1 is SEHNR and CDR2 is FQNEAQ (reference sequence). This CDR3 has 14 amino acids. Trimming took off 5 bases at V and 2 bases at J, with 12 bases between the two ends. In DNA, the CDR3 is TGTGCCAGCAGCGCGGGACCTAGGAACTATGGCTACACCTTC. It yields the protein CASSAGPRNYGYTF. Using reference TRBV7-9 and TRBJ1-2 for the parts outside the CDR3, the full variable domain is DTGVSQNPRHKITKRGQNVTFRCDPISEHNRLYWYRQTLGQGPEFLTYFQNEAQLEKSRLLSDRFSAERPKGSFSTLEIQRTEQGDSAMYLCASSAGPRNYGYTFGSGTRLTVV.

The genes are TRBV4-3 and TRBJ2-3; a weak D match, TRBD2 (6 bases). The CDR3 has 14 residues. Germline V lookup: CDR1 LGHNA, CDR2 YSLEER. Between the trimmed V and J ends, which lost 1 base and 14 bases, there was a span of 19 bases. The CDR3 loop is CASSQGLVGGSMYF. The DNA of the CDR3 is TGCGCCAGCAGCCAAGGACTAGTGGGGGGTTCAATGTATTTT.

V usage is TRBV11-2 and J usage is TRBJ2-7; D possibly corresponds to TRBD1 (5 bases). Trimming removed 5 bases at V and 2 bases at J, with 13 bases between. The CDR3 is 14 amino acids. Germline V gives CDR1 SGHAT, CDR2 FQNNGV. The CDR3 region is CASSPTDATYEQYV. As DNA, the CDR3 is TGTGCCAGCAGCCCGACAGATGCTACCTACGAGCAGTACGTC.

CDR3 sequence: CASKRAEVRTDTQYF. DNA of the CDR3: TGTGCCAGCAAAAGGGCCGAAGTGCGCACAGATACGCAGTATTTT. The chain couples TRBV2 to TRBJ2-3, with D unclear. V was trimmed by 7 bases and J by 1 base, leaving 15 bases between them. CDR1 and CDR2 (germline): SNHLY, FYNNEI. The CDR3 is 15 amino acids.

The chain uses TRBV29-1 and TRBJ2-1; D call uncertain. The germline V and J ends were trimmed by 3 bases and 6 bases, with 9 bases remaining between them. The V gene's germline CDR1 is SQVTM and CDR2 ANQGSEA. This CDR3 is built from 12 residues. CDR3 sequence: CSVDGFINEQFF. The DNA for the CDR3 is TGCAGCGTTGACGGGTTTATCAATGAGCAGTTCTTC.

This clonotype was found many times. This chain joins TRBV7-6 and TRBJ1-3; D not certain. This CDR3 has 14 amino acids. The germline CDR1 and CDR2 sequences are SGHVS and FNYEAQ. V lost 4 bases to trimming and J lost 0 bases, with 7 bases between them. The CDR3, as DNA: TGTGCCAGCAGCTCGCACCCCTCTGGAAACACCATATATTTT. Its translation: CASSSHPSGNTIYF. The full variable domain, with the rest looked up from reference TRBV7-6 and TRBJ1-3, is GAGVSQSPRYKVTKRGQDVALRCDPISGHVSLYWYRQALGQGPEFLTYFNYEAQQDKSGLPNDRFSAERPEGSISTLTIQRTEQRDSAMYRCASSSHPSGNTIYFGEGSWLTVV.

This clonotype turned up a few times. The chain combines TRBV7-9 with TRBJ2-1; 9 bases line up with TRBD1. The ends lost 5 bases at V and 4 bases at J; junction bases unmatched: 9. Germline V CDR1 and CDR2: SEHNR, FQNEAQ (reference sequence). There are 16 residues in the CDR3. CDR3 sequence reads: CASSPRDRAEYNEQFF. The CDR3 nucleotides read TGTGCCAGCAGCCCGCGGGACAGGGCAGAGTACAATGAGCAGTTCTTC.

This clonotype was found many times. The CDR3 DNA follows: TGTGCCAGCAGTCCACCCCCTGCGAGGGATGATTCACCCCTCCACTTT. Protein: CASSPPPARDDSPLHF. This chain connects TRBV6-5 to TRBJ1-6; D ambiguous. This CDR3 comprises 16 residues. Trimming stripped 5 bases from V and 8 bases from J, with 19 bases between. Germline V gene lookup returns CDR1 MNHEY and CDR2 SVGAGI.

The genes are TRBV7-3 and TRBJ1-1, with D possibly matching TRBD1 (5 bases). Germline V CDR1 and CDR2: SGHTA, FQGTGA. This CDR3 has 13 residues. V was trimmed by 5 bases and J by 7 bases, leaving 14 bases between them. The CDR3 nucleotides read TGTGCCAGCAGCGGCCGGGACGGACTTGAAGCTTTCTTT. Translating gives CASSGRDGLEAFF.

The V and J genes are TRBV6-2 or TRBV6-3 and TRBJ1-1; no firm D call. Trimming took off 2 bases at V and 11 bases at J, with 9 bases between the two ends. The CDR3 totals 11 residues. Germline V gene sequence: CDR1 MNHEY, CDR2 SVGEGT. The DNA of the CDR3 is TGTGCCAGCAGTTACCGTATGGCCGCTTTCTTT. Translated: CASSYRMAAFF.

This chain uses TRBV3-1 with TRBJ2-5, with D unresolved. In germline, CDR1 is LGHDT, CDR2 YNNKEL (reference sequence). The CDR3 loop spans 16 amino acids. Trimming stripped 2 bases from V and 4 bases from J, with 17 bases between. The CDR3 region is CASSQLGFHLGETQYF. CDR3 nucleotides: TGTGCCAGCAGCCAACTGGGTTTCCATCTAGGAGAGACCCAGTACTTC.